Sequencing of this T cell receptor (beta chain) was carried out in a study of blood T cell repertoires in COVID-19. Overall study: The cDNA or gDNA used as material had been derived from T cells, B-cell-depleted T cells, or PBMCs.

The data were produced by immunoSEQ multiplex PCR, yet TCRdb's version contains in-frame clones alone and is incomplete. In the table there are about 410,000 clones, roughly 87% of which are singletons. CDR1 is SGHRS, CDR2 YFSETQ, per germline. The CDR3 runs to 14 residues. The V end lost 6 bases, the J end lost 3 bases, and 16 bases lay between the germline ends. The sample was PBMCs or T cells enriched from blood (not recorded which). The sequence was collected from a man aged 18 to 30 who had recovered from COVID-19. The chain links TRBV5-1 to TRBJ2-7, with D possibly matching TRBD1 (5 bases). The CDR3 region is CASTPGGAYYEQYF. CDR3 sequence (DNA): TGCGCCAGCACCCCGGGTGGGGCGTACTACGAGCAGTACTTC.